What follows are 29 T cell receptor beta chains derived from one specimen sequenced in a study of cytomegalovirus exposure and HLA in healthy donors. PCR primers comprised 60 Vbeta and 13 Jbeta primers. Sequencing was performed with immunoSEQ multiplex PCR; in TCRdb, only in-frame clones are kept and a portion is missing. The table shows approximately 150,000 clones, with over 70% occurring only once. The source material was PBMCs. These receptors originate from a man aged 45-65 years in good health and CMV-seropositive.

The chain has TRBV7-2 and TRBJ2-1, with TRBD1 matching over 9 bases. Germline lookup yields CDR1 SGHTA and CDR2 FQGNSA. The CDR3 is 14 amino acids. With V trimmed by 5 bases and J by 5 bases, 4 bases remained unmatched. CDR3 DNA sequence: TGTGCCAGCAGCCCGGGACAGGGTCACAATGAGCAGTTCTTC. Protein: CASSPGQGHNEQFF. The variable domain in full, completed from reference TRBV7-2 and TRBJ2-1, reads GAGVSQSPSNKVTEKGKDVELRCDPISGHTALYWYRQSLGQGLEFLIYFQGNSAPDKSGLPSDRFSAERTGGSVSTLTIQRTQQEDSAVYLCASSPGQGHNEQFFGPGTRLTVL.

The CDR3 DNA sequence: TGTGCCAGCAGCCCGGGACTAGCGGGCACAGATACGCAGTATTTT. Translating gives CASSPGLAGTDTQYF. The V call is TRBV6-5, the J call TRBJ2-3; TRBD2 agrees at 11 bases. The CDR3 runs 15 residues. After removal of 6 bases from V and 1 base from J, the junction contained 3 bases not matched to a gene. Germline loops: CDR1 MNHEY, CDR2 SVGAGI.

This clone was seen just once. This rearrangement joins TRBV7-2 to TRBJ2-2; D gene uncertain. Germline V gives CDR1 SGHTA, CDR2 FQGNSA. The CDR3 consists of 14 residues. V was shortened by 2 bases and J by 1 base, with 5 bases between the two germline ends. CDR3 sequence reads: CASSLTWNTGELFF. The DNA of the CDR3 is TGTGCCAGCAGCTTAACTTGGAACACCGGGGAGCTGTTTTTT. The full variable domain, completed using reference TRBV7-2 and TRBJ2-2, is GAGVSQSPSNKVTEKGKDVELRCDPISGHTALYWYRQSLGQGLEFLIYFQGNSAPDKSGLPSDRFSAERTGGSVSTLTIQRTQQEDSAVYLCASSLTWNTGELFFGEGSRLTVL.

The rearrangement uses TRBV18 and TRBJ2-3; tentatively, D is TRBD1 (6 bases). The CDR3 is 15 residues long. Per germline, CDR1 KGHSH and CDR2 LQKENI. Trimming shortened V by 1 base and J by 6 bases, and 14 bases separated the two germline ends. This CDR3 is CASSPRGQREDTQYF. The DNA for the CDR3 is TGTGCCAGCTCACCACGTGGACAGAGGGAGGATACGCAGTATTTT.

The chain recombines TRBV5-1 with TRBJ1-2; the D is unclear. Trimming removed 0 bases from V and 8 bases from J, with 8 bases in between. The length of the CDR3 is 12 residues. Germline loops: CDR1 SGHRS, CDR2 YFSETQ. This chain's CDR3 is CASSLDGKGYTF. The DNA for the CDR3 is TGCGCCAGCAGCTTGGACGGGAAAGGCTACACCTTC.

The CDR3 loop reads CASSSTQGLGNTIYF. The CDR3 bases are TGTGCCAGCAGCTCTACCCAGGGTTTAGGAAACACCATATATTTT. The chain employs TRBV7-2 and TRBJ1-3; a weak D match, TRBD1 (5 bases). This CDR3 is built from 15 residues. The germline V and J ends were trimmed by 4 bases and 4 bases, with 14 bases remaining between them. Germline V gene sequence: CDR1 SGHTA, CDR2 FQGNSA.

The CDR3, as DNA: TGTGCCACCAGCACACGTTACCCGGGACAGACCACGAACACCGGGGAGCTGTTTTTT. Translating it yields CATSTRYPGQTTNTGELFF. The chain couples TRBV15 to TRBJ2-2; TRBD1 matches 7 bases. The CDR3 runs 19 residues. The V segment lost 4 bases and the J segment 0 bases; nucleotides outside the gene matches: 14. Germline V gene lookup returns CDR1 LNHNV and CDR2 YYDKDF (reference sequence).

The chain uses TRBV15 and TRBJ1-2, with D possibly TRBD1 on 5 matching bases. In germline, CDR1 is LNHNV, CDR2 YYDKDF (reference sequence). Trimming left V 8 bases short and J 2 bases short, with 15 bases between. This CDR3 is built from 14 residues. CDR3 sequence (DNA): TGTGCCACCGCCCGGGCAGGGCGGAACTATGGCTACACCTTC. This gives the protein CATARAGRNYGYTF.

This chain uses TRBV9 with TRBJ1-2; D is unclear. V gave up 4 bases and J gave up 5 bases, with 18 bases separating them. The CDR3 sequence is 15 residues long. The germline gives CDR1 SGDLS, CDR2 YYNGEE. The CDR3 coding sequence is TGTGCCAGCAGCCCCGATGTTGGGCAGCGGTATGGCTACACCTTC. Encoded protein: CASSPDVGQRYGYTF.

This clone was picked up one time. V gene TRBV10-2 combines with J gene TRBJ2-7, with 8 bases identical to TRBD1. Germline V gene data show CDR1 as WSHSY and CDR2 as SAAADI. The CDR3 runs 13 residues. The ends lost 3 bases at V and 7 bases at J; junction bases unmatched: 5. In DNA form, the CDR3 reads TGCGCCAGCAGTGAACAGGGGGTGACGGAGCAGTACTTC. Translating it yields CASSEQGVTEQYF.

V gene TRBV9 combines with J gene TRBJ1-2; D unclear. V dropped 4 bases and J dropped 8 bases, with 9 bases sitting between them. The germline V gene has CDR1 SGDLS and CDR2 YYNGEE. There are 11 residues in the CDR3. CDR3 sequence reads: CASSRLEGYTF. The CDR3 DNA sequence: TGTGCCAGCAGCCGCTTGGAGGGCTACACCTTC. Full variable domain (missing parts from reference TRBV9 and TRBJ1-2): DSGVTQTPKHLITATGQRVTLRCSPRSGDLSVYWYQQSLDQGLQFLIQYYNGEERAKGNILERFSAQQFPDLHSELNLSSLELGDSALYFCASSRLEGYTFGSGTRLTVV.

V gene TRBV29-1 combines with J gene TRBJ2-1; TRBD2 matches 10 bases. CDR1 and CDR2 from the germline V gene are SQVTM and ANQGSEA. The CDR3 is made up of 14 amino acids. Germline trimming cut 4 bases from V and 0 bases from J; bases unmatched to any gene: 0. In DNA, the CDR3 is TGCAGCGTTGCTAGCGGGAGCTCCTACAATGAGCAGTTCTTC. Its translation: CSVASGSSYNEQFF.

V is TRBV18 and J is TRBJ2-1; possibly TRBD2 for D (6 bases). V was pared by 0 bases and J by 4 bases, with 10 bases between. The CDR3 consists of 15 residues. Germline CDR1 KGHSH, CDR2 LQKENI. This CDR3 reads CASSPPWGGYNEQFF. DNA for the CDR3: TGTGCCAGCTCACCACCGTGGGGAGGTTACAATGAGCAGTTCTTC.

V is TRBV2 and J is TRBJ1-2; D might be TRBD1 (5 bases). V lost 7 bases to trimming and J lost 7 bases, with 16 bases between them. The CDR3 has 13 residues. Looked up from germline, CDR1 is SNHLY and CDR2 is FYNNEI. The CDR3 loop is CASKELGGGGYTF. In nucleotides, the CDR3 is TGTGCCAGCAAAGAATTGGGGGGGGGTGGCTACACCTTC.

The CDR3 coding sequence is TGTGCCTGGAGCCGGGGGGCAGAAAAACTGTTTTTT. Encoded protein: CAWSRGAEKLFF. This rearrangement joins TRBV30 to TRBJ1-4; perhaps TRBD1 as D (6 bases). V was shortened by 3 bases and J by 8 bases, with 10 bases between the two germline ends. Germline CDR1 is GTSNPN and CDR2 is SVGIG (reference sequence). The CDR3 totals 12 residues.

The gene calls are TRBV28 and TRBJ2-7; TRBD1 is a possible D gene (6 bases). Looked up from germline, CDR1 is MDHEN and CDR2 is SYDVKM. This CDR3 has 15 amino acids. Between the trimmed V and J ends, which lost 4 bases and 3 bases, there was a span of 16 bases. The CDR3 region is CASSSDPGHNYEQYF. The CDR3 DNA reads TGTGCCAGCAGTTCAGACCCGGGACATAACTACGAGCAGTACTTC.

This chain connects TRBV6-6 to TRBJ2-7, with no clear D. With 5 bases removed from V and 2 bases from J, the gap between germline ends came to 10 bases. The length of the CDR3 is 13 residues. CDR1 is MNHNY and CDR2 is SVGAGI in the germline V gene (reference sequence). CDR3 in amino acids: CASSPDLTYEQYF. As DNA, the CDR3 is TGTGCCAGCAGTCCTGACTTGACCTACGAGCAGTACTTC.

This chain links TRBV28 with TRBJ1-4, with unresolved D. CDR1 is MDHEN and CDR2 is SYDVKM in the germline V gene. The CDR3 is made up of 14 amino acids. V lost 5 bases and J lost 5, with 12 bases in between. CDR3 amino acids: CASSIRTGNEKLFF. The CDR3 bases are TGTGCCAGCAGTATCCGGACTGGAAATGAAAAACTGTTTTTT.

The chain carries TRBV7-9 and TRBJ2-5; D is perhaps TRBD2 (6 bases). Germline V gives CDR1 SEHNR, CDR2 FQNEAQ (reference sequence). The CDR3 has 14 amino acids. Trimming took 0 bases from V and 5 from J, leaving 10 bases between them. The CDR3 region has the DNA TGTGCCAGCAGCTTAGCGGGAGGCTCCGAGACCCAGTACTTC. Translating gives CASSLAGGSETQYF.

The chain couples TRBV19 to TRBJ2-1; TRBD2 is a possible D gene (6 bases). This CDR3 comprises 17 residues. V lost 2 bases to trimming and J lost 7 bases, with 21 bases between them. Germline V gene sequence: CDR1 LNHDA, CDR2 SQIVND (reference sequence). The CDR3 is CASSITSPARGRNEQFF. The CDR3 region has the DNA TGTGCCAGTAGTATAACTTCTCCGGCCCGAGGGAGGAATGAGCAGTTCTTC.

This clone showed up just once. This chain joins TRBV7-2 and TRBJ1-5; D remains unclear. Germline assignment: CDR1 SGHTA and CDR2 FQGNSA. This CDR3 comprises 15 residues. V dropped 1 base and J dropped 11 bases, with 18 bases sitting between them. The CDR3 loop reads CASSLGTGRDQSQHF. DNA of the CDR3: TGTGCCAGCAGCTTAGGGACGGGGAGAGATCAATCCCAGCATTTT.

The table lists this clone with a count of one. The chain carries TRBV9 and TRBJ2-3; D is unresolved. The ends were cut back, 0 bases at V and 2 bases at J, with 4 bases in the middle. The CDR3 covers 13 residues. The germline CDR1 and CDR2 sequences are SGDLS and YYNGEE. Here the CDR3 reads CASSVASTDTQYF. The CDR3 coding sequence is TGTGCCAGCAGCGTAGCCTCCACAGATACGCAGTATTTT.

This clone was observed once. This chain's CDR3 is CASSLVQGRTGELFF. The CDR3 DNA reads TGTGCCAGCAGCTTGGTACAGGGGAGGACCGGGGAGCTGTTTTTT. V is TRBV5-4 and J is TRBJ2-2; D is perhaps TRBD1 (7 bases). Per the germline V gene, CDR1 is SGHNT and CDR2 is YYREEE (reference sequence). The CDR3 runs 15 residues. V was trimmed by 0 bases and J by 5 bases, leaving 11 bases between them. The full variable domain, rest sourced from reference TRBV5-4 and TRBJ2-2, is ETGVTQSPTHLIKTRGQQVTLRCSSQSGHNTVSWYQQALGQGPQFIFQYYREEENGRGNFPPRFSGLQFPNYSSELNVNALELDDSALYLCASSLVQGRTGELFFGEGSRLTVL.

The chain links TRBV27 to TRBJ2-7, with 8 bases identical to TRBD1. CDR1 is MNHEY and CDR2 is SMNVEV in the germline V gene (reference sequence). Germline trimming cut 4 bases from V and 3 bases from J; bases unmatched to any gene: 2. The CDR3 covers 13 residues. CDR3 coding DNA: TGTGCCAGCAGTTACAGGGGGGACTACGAGCAGTACTTC. Its protein is CASSYRGDYEQYF.

This chain links TRBV18 with TRBJ1-5; TRBD1 is a possible D gene (5 bases). Per germline, CDR1 KGHSH and CDR2 LQKENI. V lost 2 bases, J lost 7 bases, and 9 bases lay in between. The CDR3 consists of 13 residues. As DNA, the CDR3 is TGTGCCAGCTCACCAGGGTCAGGGCAGCCCCAGCATTTT. This encodes CASSPGSGQPQHF.

To note about this clone: Other DNA sequences in the sample encode the same CDR3. This chain connects TRBV10-3 to TRBJ2-5, with D possibly TRBD1 on 6 matching bases. The CDR3 has 13 residues. Germline loops: CDR1 ENHRY, CDR2 SYGVKD. V was pared by 4 bases and J by 1 base, with 7 bases between. This CDR3 is CAISGTAQETQYF. The CDR3 DNA follows: TGTGCCATCAGTGGGACAGCCCAAGAGACCCAGTACTTC.

The rearrangement joins TRBV7-8 to TRBJ1-1; no clear D. In germline, CDR1 is SGHVS, CDR2 FQNEAQ. The V and J ends lost 5 bases and 1 base respectively, with 2 bases between them. The CDR3 has 11 residues. CDR3 protein: CASSQNTEAFF. CDR3 nucleotide sequence: TGTGCCAGCAGCCAGAACACTGAAGCTTTCTTT.

The chain couples TRBV15 to TRBJ1-2; 7 bases are shared with TRBD1. The germline CDR1 and CDR2 sequences are LNHNV and YYDKDF (reference sequence). The CDR3 has 13 amino acids. Trimming took 3 bases from V and 8 from J; bases not matched to a gene: 6. The CDR3: CATSSDRVRGYTF. CDR3 in DNA: TGTGCCACCAGCAGTGACAGGGTGCGCGGCTACACCTTC.

The V gene is TRBV4-1, the J gene TRBJ2-1; 13 bases line up with TRBD2. V shed 1 base and J 2 bases; nucleotides not matched to a gene: 8. Germline V gene lookup returns CDR1 MGHRA and CDR2 YSYEKL. The CDR3 loop spans 19 amino acids. The CDR3: CASSQVRLAGGGTYNEQFF. CDR3 DNA sequence: TGCGCCAGCAGCCAAGTTCGACTAGCGGGAGGTGGCACCTACAATGAGCAGTTCTTC.